The 21 T cell receptor beta chains below all came from one sample that was sequenced in a study of blood T cell repertoires in COVID-19. TCRdb keeps only in-frame clones here, not all; method: immunoSEQ multiplex PCR. The table has about 110,000 clones, nearly 85% seen once. The sequencing sample was made of peripheral blood. The origin of the receptors is a woman in her 50s with acute or convalescent COVID-19.

The V and J genes are TRBV12-3 or TRBV12-4 and TRBJ2-1; D may be TRBD2 (5 bases). The CDR3 is 13 amino acids. Trimming removed 4 bases at V and 4 bases at J, with 8 bases between. The chain's CDR3 is CASSSDFYNEQFF. CDR3 DNA: TGTGCCAGCAGTTCGGACTTTTACAATGAGCAGTTCTTC.

In this sample, this clone turned up a few times. The chain recombines TRBV5-1 with TRBJ1-1, with TRBD1 matching over 7 bases. V lost 6 bases and J lost 2; bases outside the gene matches: 4. The CDR3 spans 13 residues. Germline CDR1 reads SGHRS; CDR2 reads YFSETQ. The CDR3 bases are TGCGCCAGCATGGGACAGATAAACACTGAAGCTTTCTTT. This gives the protein CASMGQINTEAFF.

This chain links TRBV5-1 with TRBJ1-2, with a tentative D call TRBD1 (5 bases). Trimming stripped 1 base from V and 6 bases from J, with 10 bases between. Germline CDR1 and CDR2: SGHRS and YFSETQ. The CDR3 totals 13 residues. The CDR3 reads CASSLQGGDGYTF. DNA for the CDR3: TGCGCCAGCAGCTTGCAGGGAGGAGATGGCTACACCTTC. The entire variable domain, with the rest obtained from reference TRBV5-1 and TRBJ1-2, is as follows: KAGVTQTPRYLIKTRGQQVTLSCSPISGHRSVSWYQQTPGQGLQFLFEYFSETQRNKGNFPGRFSGRQFSNSRSEMNVSTLELGDSALYLCASSLQGGDGYTFGSGTRLTVV.

V and J are TRBV5-5 and TRBJ1-2, with D possibly matching TRBD1 (5 bases). The CDR3 is 15 amino acids. Trimming removed 4 bases at V and 4 bases at J, with 17 bases between. Germline V gene data show CDR1 as SGHKS and CDR2 as YYEKEE (reference sequence). In nucleotides, the CDR3 is TGTGCCAGCAGCCACCGGGACTCACTCATCTATGGCTACACCTTC. Amino acid sequence: CASSHRDSLIYGYTF.

The genes are TRBV10-3 and TRBJ1-4; no definite D call. V lost 10 bases to trimming and J lost 3 bases, with 12 bases between them. CDR3 length: 13 residues. The germline CDR1 and CDR2 sequences are ENHRY and SYGVKD. The CDR3 sequence is CASSPNSNEKLFF. The CDR3 DNA reads TGTGCCAGCAGCCCCAACTCTAATGAAAAACTGTTTTTT.

V is TRBV3-1 (or the pseudogene TRBV3-2) and J is TRBJ2-3; TRBD2 agrees at 9 bases. Germline V gene data show CDR1 as LGHDT and CDR2 as YNNKEL (reference sequence). J lost 2 bases, V lost 1 base, and 4 bases had no gene match. The CDR3 covers 16 residues. As DNA, the CDR3 is TGTGCCAGCAGCCAAGTAGCGGGGGTTTACACAGATACGCAGTATTTT. Amino acid sequence: CASSQVAGVYTDTQYF.

The chain is built from TRBV19 and TRBJ1-1; the D is unclear. Germline-derived CDR1 and CDR2 are LNHDA and SQIVND (reference sequence). V was cut by 5 bases and J by 3 bases, with 16 bases left in between. The CDR3 totals 15 residues. The CDR3 nucleotides read TGTGCCAGTAGTGCCAATGAGATCGAGGACACTGAAGCTTTCTTT. It yields the protein CASSANEIEDTEAFF.

V usage is TRBV11-3 and J usage is TRBJ2-3; 8 bases match TRBD2. The CDR3 length is 15 residues. Germline V CDR1 and CDR2: SGHNT, YENEEA. V lost 0 bases to trimming and J lost 5 bases; unmatched junction nucleotides: 4. The DNA of the CDR3 is TGTGCCAGCAGCTTAGAACCTAGCGGGCGAGATACGCAGTATTTT. Protein: CASSLEPSGRDTQYF.

The sample holds many counts of this clone. The rearrangement joins TRBV19 to TRBJ1-5; 8 bases are shared with TRBD1. CDR1 LNHDA and CDR2 SQIVND come from the germline V gene (reference sequence). This CDR3 is built from 14 residues. V lost 7 bases and J lost 4; bases outside the gene matches: 6. The CDR3: CASKRTGLNQPQHF. CDR3 DNA: TGTGCCAGTAAAAGGACAGGGCTGAATCAGCCCCAGCATTTT.

This clone came up a few times. The chain recombines TRBV27 with TRBJ1-1; D is unclear. The CDR3 length is 12 residues. V dropped 4 bases and J dropped 0 bases, with 3 bases sitting between them. From germline, CDR1 is MNHEY and CDR2 SMNVEV (reference sequence). CDR3 DNA sequence: TGTGCCAGCAGTTCAATGAACACTGAAGCTTTCTTT. Amino acids: CASSSMNTEAFF.

This chain links TRBV6-4 with TRBJ1-1; a weak D match, TRBD1 (6 bases). The V end lost 6 bases, the J end lost 4 bases, and 15 bases lay between the germline ends. Germline assignment: CDR1 MRHNA and CDR2 SNTAGT. This CDR3 comprises 14 residues. The CDR3 protein is CASRGTGLRTEAFF. CDR3 DNA: TGTGCCAGCAGGGGAACAGGGTTGCGCACTGAAGCTTTCTTT.

The chain couples TRBV30 to TRBJ1-2; D possibly corresponds to TRBD1 (5 bases). V dropped 2 bases and J dropped 5 bases, with 12 bases sitting between them. The length of the CDR3 is 13 residues. CDR1 is GTSNPN, CDR2 SVGIG, per germline (reference sequence). CDR3 region: CAWSKPGGYGYTF. In DNA, the CDR3 is TGTGCCTGGAGTAAGCCGGGGGGGTATGGCTACACCTTC.

The chain couples TRBV19 to TRBJ1-3, with 9 positions matching TRBD1. The V gene's germline CDR1 is LNHDA and CDR2 SQIVND (reference sequence). V was clipped by 2 bases and J by 0 bases; unmatched bases: 5. This CDR3 contains 17 residues. CDR3 protein: CASSILTGGASGNTIYF. For the CDR3, the DNA is TGTGCCAGTAGTATACTTACAGGGGGCGCCTCTGGAAACACCATATATTTT. Combining the CDR3 with reference TRBV19 and TRBJ1-3 gives the whole variable domain DGGITQSPKYLFRKEGQNVTLSCEQNLNHDAMYWYRQDPGQGLRLIYYSQIVNDFQKGDIAEGYSVSREKKESFPLTVTSAQKNPTAFYLCASSILTGGASGNTIYFGEGSWLTVV.

A few counts support this clone. The chain uses TRBV21-1 and TRBJ2-4; the DNA was not used to check the table's D call, TRBD2. TRBV21-1 is described as a pseudogene. This CDR3 has 11 amino acids. For the CDR3, the DNA is TGTGCCACCGGGGGTAGAAACATTCAGTACTTC. It codes for CATGGRNIQYF.

The CDR3 loop is CATSAGQTGPGYEQYF. The CDR3 DNA follows: TGTGCCACCAGTGCGGGACAGACCGGACCGGGCTACGAGCAGTACTTC. The chain uses TRBV24-1 and TRBJ2-7, with 7 bases matching TRBD1. The CDR3 is 16 residues long. V shed 5 bases and J 3 bases; nucleotides not matched to a gene: 12. Germline CDR1 and CDR2: KGHDR and SFDVKD.

There are a few counts of this clone. This chain uses TRBV30 with TRBJ1-2; D remains unclear. The V and J ends lost 0 bases and 2 bases respectively, with 16 bases between them. The V gene's germline CDR1 is GTSNPN and CDR2 SVGIG (reference sequence). This CDR3 contains 16 residues. The CDR3 loop reads CAWSVLPDGGNYGYTF. The CDR3 region has the DNA TGTGCCTGGAGTGTACTCCCCGACGGCGGGAACTATGGCTACACCTTC.

This sequence joins TRBV7-2 and TRBJ2-3, with 7 nucleotides matching TRBD2. The CDR3 runs 15 residues. Germline V lookup: CDR1 SGHTA, CDR2 FQGNSA. V trimming: 5 bases; J trimming: 1 base; junction bases outside the gene matches: 6. CDR3 DNA sequence: TGTGCCAGCAGCGCCGGGACTAAACGCACAGATACGCAGTATTTT. Its protein product is CASSAGTKRTDTQYF.

The CDR3 spells CASSSKRGTQGNQPQHF. In DNA, the CDR3 is TGTGCCAGTAGTAGTAAAAGGGGCACCCAGGGCAATCAGCCCCAGCATTTT. The chain carries TRBV19 and TRBJ1-5; TRBD1 is a possible D gene (5 bases). Trimming took 4 bases from V and 2 from J, leaving 18 bases between them. The CDR3 runs to 17 residues. Germline CDR1 is LNHDA and CDR2 is SQIVND (reference sequence).

The sample holds a few counts of this clone. This rearrangement joins TRBV6-5 to TRBJ1-2, with 7 nucleotides matching TRBD1. CDR1 is MNHEY, CDR2 SVGAGI, per germline. J gave up 2 bases and V 8 bases, and 11 bases lay outside the gene matches. The CDR3 covers 15 residues. CDR3 coding DNA: TGTGCCAGCCGGAGGGACAGTCGGCCGAACTATGGCTACACCTTC. Translation: CASRRDSRPNYGYTF.

This rearrangement joins TRBV18 to TRBJ1-1; D gene ambiguous. Looked up from germline, CDR1 is KGHSH and CDR2 is LQKENI. CDR3 length equals 13 residues. The V gene lost 3 bases and the J gene lost 4 bases, with 9 bases spanning the gap. The CDR3 reads CASSPRVSTEAFF. The CDR3 coding sequence is TGTGCCAGCTCACCGCGCGTAAGCACTGAAGCTTTCTTT.

This chain joins TRBV27 and TRBJ2-3; TRBD2 might be the D (6 bases). Germline values: CDR1 MNHEY, CDR2 SMNVEV (reference sequence). CDR3 size: 12 residues. Deletions cut 2 bases from V and 9 bases from J, with 9 bases between. The CDR3 spells CASSLPGVTQYF. For the CDR3, the DNA is TGTGCCAGCAGTTTACCGGGAGTAACGCAGTATTTT.